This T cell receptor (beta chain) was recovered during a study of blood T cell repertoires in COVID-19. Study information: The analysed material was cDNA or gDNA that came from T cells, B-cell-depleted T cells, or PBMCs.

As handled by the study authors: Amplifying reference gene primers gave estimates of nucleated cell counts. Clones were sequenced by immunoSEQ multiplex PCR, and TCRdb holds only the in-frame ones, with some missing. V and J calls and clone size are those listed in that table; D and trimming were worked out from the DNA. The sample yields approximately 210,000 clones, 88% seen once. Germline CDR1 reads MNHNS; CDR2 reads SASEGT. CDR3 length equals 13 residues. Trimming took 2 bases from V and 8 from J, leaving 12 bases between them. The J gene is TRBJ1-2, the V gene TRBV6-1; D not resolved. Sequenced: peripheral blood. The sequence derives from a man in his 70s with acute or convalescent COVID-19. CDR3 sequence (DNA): TGTGCCAGCAGTGAAAGTCTCAGGTTCGGCTACACCTTC. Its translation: CASSESLRFGYTF.